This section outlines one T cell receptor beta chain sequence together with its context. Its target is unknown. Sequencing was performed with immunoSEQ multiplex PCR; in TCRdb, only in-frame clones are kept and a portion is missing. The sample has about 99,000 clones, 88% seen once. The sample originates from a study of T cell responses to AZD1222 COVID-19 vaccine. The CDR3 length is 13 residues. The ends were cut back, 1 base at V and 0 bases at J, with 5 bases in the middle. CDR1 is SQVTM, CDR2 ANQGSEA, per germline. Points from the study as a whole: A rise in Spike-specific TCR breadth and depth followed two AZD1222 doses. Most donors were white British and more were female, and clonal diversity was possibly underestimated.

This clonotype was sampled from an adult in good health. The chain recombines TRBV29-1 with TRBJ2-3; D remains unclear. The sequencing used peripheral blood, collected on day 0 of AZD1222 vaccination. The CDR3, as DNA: TGCAGCGTTGAAGCCCCTAGCACAGATACGCAGTATTTT. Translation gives CSVEAPSTDTQYF.